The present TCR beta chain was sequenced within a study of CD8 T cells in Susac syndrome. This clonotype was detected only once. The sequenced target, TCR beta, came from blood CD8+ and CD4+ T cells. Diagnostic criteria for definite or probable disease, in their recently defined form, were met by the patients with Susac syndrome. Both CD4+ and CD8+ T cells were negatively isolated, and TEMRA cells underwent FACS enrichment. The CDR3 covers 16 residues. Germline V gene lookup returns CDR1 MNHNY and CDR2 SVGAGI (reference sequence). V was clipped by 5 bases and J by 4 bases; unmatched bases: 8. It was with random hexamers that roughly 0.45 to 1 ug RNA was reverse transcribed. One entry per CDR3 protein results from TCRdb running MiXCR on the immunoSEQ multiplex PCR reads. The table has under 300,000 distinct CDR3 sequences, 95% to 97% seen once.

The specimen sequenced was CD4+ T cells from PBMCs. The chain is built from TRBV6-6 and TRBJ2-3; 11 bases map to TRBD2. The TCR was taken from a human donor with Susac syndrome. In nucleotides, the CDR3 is TGTGCCAGCAGTAGCACTAGCGGGAGTCTCGCAGATACGCAGTATTTT. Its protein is CASSSTSGSLADTQYF.